The clone carrying this T cell receptor (beta chain) was seen a single time. Its cognate antigen is unknown. Trimming at V came to 3 bases and at J to 6 bases, leaving 12 bases not matched to a gene. Germline V lookup: CDR1 LGHNA, CDR2 YSLEER. The CDR3 has 16 amino acids. This record comes from a study of response to subunit inactivated influenza vaccine. Findings and limits, study-wide: Seasonal influenza vaccination, on each occasion, was suggested by the authors to recruit few new T cells.

TCRdb reanalysed the RT-PCR reads using MiXCR and keeps one entry per CDR3 protein. The table shows more than 450,000 distinct CDR3 sequences, with 6% to 9% occurring only once. V is TRBV4-3 and J is TRBJ2-7; the match to TRBD2 covers 9 bases. The source material was PBMCs from blood, sampled about 24 months after vaccination. The receptor's source is a man between 50 and 70 years old who received an inactivated influenza vaccine. The CDR3 region is CASSHRGGGLDAEQYF. In DNA, the CDR3 is TGCGCCAGCAGCCATCGCGGGGGGGGACTAGACGCCGAGCAGTACTTC.